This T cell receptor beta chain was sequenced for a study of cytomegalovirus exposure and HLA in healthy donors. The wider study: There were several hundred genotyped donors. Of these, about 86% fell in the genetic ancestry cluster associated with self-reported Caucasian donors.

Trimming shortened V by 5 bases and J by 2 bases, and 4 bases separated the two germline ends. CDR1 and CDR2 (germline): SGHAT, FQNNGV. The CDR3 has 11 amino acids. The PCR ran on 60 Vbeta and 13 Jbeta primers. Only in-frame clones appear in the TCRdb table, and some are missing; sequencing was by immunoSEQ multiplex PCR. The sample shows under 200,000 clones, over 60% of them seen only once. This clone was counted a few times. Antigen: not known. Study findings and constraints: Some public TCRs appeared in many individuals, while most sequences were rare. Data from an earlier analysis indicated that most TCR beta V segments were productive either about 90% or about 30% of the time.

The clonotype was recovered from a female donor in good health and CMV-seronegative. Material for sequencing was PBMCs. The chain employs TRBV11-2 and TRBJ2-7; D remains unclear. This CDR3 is CASSRAYEQYF. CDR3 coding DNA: TGTGCCAGCAGCCGGGCCTACGAGCAGTACTTC.